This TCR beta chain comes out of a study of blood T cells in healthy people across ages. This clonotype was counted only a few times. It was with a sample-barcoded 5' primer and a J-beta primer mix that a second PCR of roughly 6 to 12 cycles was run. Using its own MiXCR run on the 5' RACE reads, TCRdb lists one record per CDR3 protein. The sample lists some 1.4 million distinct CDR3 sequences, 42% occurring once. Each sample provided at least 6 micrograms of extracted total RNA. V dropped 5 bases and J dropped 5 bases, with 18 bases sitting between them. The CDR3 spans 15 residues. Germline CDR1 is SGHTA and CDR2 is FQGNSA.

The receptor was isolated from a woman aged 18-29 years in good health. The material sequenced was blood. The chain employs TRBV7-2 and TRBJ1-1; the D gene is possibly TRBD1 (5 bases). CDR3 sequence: CASSPRALGGTEAFF. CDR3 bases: TGTGCCAGCAGCCCGAGGGCTTTGGGGGGGACTGAAGCTTTCTTT. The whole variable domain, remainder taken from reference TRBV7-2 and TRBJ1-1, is GAGVSQSPSNKVTEKGKDVELRCDPISGHTALYWYRQSLGQGLEFLIYFQGNSAPDKSGLPSDRFSAERTGGSVSTLTIQRTQQEDSAVYLCASSPRALGGTEAFFGQGTRLTVV.